One T cell receptor beta chain is described in this entry. Antigen unknown. Germline CDR1 is SGDLS and CDR2 is YYNGEE. The CDR3 covers 16 residues. The ends lost 3 bases at V and 9 bases at J; junction bases unmatched: 12. This sample is drawn from a study of blood T cells in healthy people across ages. Broader study findings: A greater number of naive CD4+ cells and higher diversity distinguished long-lived donors from aged donors.

Primers used in a second PCR of roughly 6 to 11 cycles were a sample-barcoded 5' primer and a J-beta primer mix. CDR3-containing paired-end reads numbered at least 2.5 million in each sample. TCRdb passed the 5' RACE reads through MiXCR, listing each CDR3 protein once. The data show approximately 810,000 distinct CDR3 sequences, 30% to 45% seen once. The receptor was isolated from a man younger than 30 in good health. The sample was blood. The rearrangement links TRBV9 to TRBJ1-6; 7 bases line up with TRBD1. DNA of the CDR3: TGTGCCAGCAGCGGAAGAGGGGGCACAAGAAGTTCACCCCTCCACTTT. This sequence encodes CASSGRGGTRSSPLHF.